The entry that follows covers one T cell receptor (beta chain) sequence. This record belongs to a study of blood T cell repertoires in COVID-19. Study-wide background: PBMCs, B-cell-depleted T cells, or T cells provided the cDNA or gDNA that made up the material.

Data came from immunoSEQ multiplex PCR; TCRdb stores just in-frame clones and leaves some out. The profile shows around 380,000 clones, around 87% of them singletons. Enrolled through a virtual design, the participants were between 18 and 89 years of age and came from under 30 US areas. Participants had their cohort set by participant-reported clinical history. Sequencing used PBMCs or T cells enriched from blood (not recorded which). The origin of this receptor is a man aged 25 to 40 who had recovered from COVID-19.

Here the CDR3 reads CASSFSAGLSTDTQYF. DNA of the CDR3: TGTGCCAGCAGTTTTTCGGCGGGGCTGAGCACAGATACGCAGTATTTT. The rearrangement joins TRBV28 to TRBJ2-3; D may be TRBD2 (6 bases). The CDR3 extends over 16 amino acids. V dropped 3 bases and J dropped 0 bases, with 13 bases sitting between them. Germline V CDR1 and CDR2: MDHEN, SYDVKM. Combining the CDR3 with reference TRBV28 and TRBJ2-3 gives the whole variable domain DVKVTQSSRYLVKRTGEKVFLECVQDMDHENMFWYRQDPGLGLRLIYFSYDVKMKEKGDIPEGYSVSREKKERFSLILESASTNQTSMYLCASSFSAGLSTDTQYFGPGTRLTVL.